This TCR beta chain was obtained from a study of T cells in Graves' hyperthyroidism and ophthalmopathy. With respect to this clonotype: The target antigen is unknown.

Germline loops: CDR1 MGHRA, CDR2 YSYEKL. The V end was cut by 8 bases, the J end by 4 bases, with 15 bases between. The CDR3 length is 13 residues. General study results and limits: In validation, the model predicted ophthalmopathy. These predictions came a median approximately 5.9 months before onset.

TCR beta CDR3 sequences were amplified from RNA transcripts. The TCR CDR3 was amplified in a first-round RT-PCR using the HTBI primer set. MiXCR, run by TCRdb on the multiplex PCR reads, gives a single entry per CDR3 protein. The sample records about 550,000 distinct CDR3 sequences, around 20% being singletons. Newly diagnosed hyperthyroidism patients aged 18 to 65 years had disease lasting under 2 months. The TCR originated in a man in his late teens or twenties with Graves' hyperthyroidism. The chain employs TRBV4-1 and TRBJ2-7; TRBD1 might be the D (6 bases). Sequenced: blood. CDR3 loop: CASGRTEAYEQYF. The CDR3 nucleotides read TGCGCCAGCGGACGGACAGAGGCTTACGAGCAGTACTTC.